The entry that follows covers one T cell receptor beta chain sequence. Its specificity is not known. The data were taken from a study of identical twins. Study conclusions and caveats: Not following the same donors, the study drew its conclusions from cross-sectional statistical analysis. Twins shared beta out-of-frame sequences in excess, but this excess was weaker.

A universal primer site came from template switching; cDNA carried unique molecular identifiers. Via MiXCR, TCRdb re-called the 5' RACE reads, giving one row per CDR3 protein. The sample yields approximately 680,000 distinct CDR3 sequences, under 8.5% seen once. The V end was cut by 5 bases, the J end by 4 bases, with 14 bases between. The CDR3 totals 14 residues. The germline V gene has CDR1 SNHLY and CDR2 FYNNEI. These data also featured in a second study, about yellow fever vaccine responses in identical twins.

V usage is TRBV2 and J usage is TRBJ1-1; no reliable D call. The sequence derives from a young woman in good health. Material for sequencing was PBMCs. This CDR3 is CASSNLRTGTEAFF. In DNA form, the CDR3 reads TGTGCCAGCAGTAACCTTAGAACGGGCACTGAAGCTTTCTTT.